Listed below are T cell receptor beta chains from one sample, sequenced in a study of cytomegalovirus exposure and HLA in healthy donors. Some clones are missing from TCRdb's copy, which holds only in-frame ones; the method was immunoSEQ multiplex PCR. The top ten hold under 1.5% of the sample, which has 100,000 to 120,000 clones, 70% to 80% seen once. The sample was PBMCs. The receptors were gathered from a man between 40 and 49 years old in good health and CMV-seronegative. Both conserved end residues are part of each CDR3. D genes are given only for firm matches. Clone size is given for some rows only: seen once, a few or many times, or a class if the clone is expanded.

abundance,j_gene,d_gene,v_gene,CDR3nt,CDR3aa
NA,TRBJ2-7,TRBD1,TRBV6-6,TGTGCCAGCAGGAGGACAGGGGCGGGCTACGAGCAGTACTTC,CASRRTGAGYEQYF
NA,TRBJ1-1,TRBD1,TRBV25-1,TGTGCCAGCAGTGCCCGGGACAGGGGCACTGAAGCTTTCTTT,CASSARDRGTEAFF
NA,TRBJ1-1,NA,TRBV27,TGTGCCAGCAGTCCTCACCAGATGATCGTGAACACTGAAGCTTTCTTT,CASSPHQMIVNTEAFF
NA,TRBJ2-3,NA,TRBV7-3,TGTGCCAGCAGCTTAACGGGCGGGGTCAGCACAGATACGCAGTATTTT,CASSLTGGVSTDTQYF
NA,TRBJ2-1,TRBD2,TRBV7-2,TGTGCCAGCAGCCCCCTACTAGCGGGAGGGTCCAATGAGCAGTTCTTC,CASSPLLAGGSNEQFF
NA,TRBJ2-7,TRBD2,TRBV6-1,TGTGCCAGCAGTGAATGGGGGGGGAGGCAGGACGAGCAGTACTTC,CASSEWGGRQDEQYF
NA,TRBJ2-5,TRBD2,TRBV7-6,TGTGCCAGCAGCTTAAGGACTAGCGGGAGGGCCGGGGAGACCCAGTACTTC,CASSLRTSGRAGETQYF
once,TRBJ2-7,NA,TRBV11-3,TGTGCCAGCAGCTTCGTTACTAGCTTTAGTGACGAGCAGTACTTC,CASSFVTSFSDEQYF
NA,TRBJ2-2,TRBD1,TRBV2,TGTGCCAGCAAGAAAGGGGGCGCCGCCGGGGAGCTGTTTTTT,CASKKGGAAGELFF
few,TRBJ1-2,NA,TRBV2,TGTGCCAGCAGTGACCAGGAGGACTATGGCTACACCTTC,CASSDQEDYGYTF
NA,TRBJ2-2,NA,TRBV6-1,TGTGCCAGCACTTCACAGGGAGATACCGGGGAGCTGTTTTTT,CASTSQGDTGELFF